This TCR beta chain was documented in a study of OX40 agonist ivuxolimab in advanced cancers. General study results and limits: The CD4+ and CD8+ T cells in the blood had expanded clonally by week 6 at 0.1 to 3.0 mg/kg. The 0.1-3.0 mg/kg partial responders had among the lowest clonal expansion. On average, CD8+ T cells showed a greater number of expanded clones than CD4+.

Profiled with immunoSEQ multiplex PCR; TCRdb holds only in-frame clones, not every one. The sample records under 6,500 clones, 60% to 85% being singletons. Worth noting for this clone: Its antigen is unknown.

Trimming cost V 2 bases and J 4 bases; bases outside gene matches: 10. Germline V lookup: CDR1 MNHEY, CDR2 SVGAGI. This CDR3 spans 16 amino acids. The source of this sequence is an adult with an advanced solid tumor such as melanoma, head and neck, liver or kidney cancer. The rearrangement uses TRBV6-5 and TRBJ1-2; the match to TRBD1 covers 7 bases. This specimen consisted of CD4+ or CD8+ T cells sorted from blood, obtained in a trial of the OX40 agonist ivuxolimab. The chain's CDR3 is CASSYDMPDRVYGYTF. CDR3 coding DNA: TGTGCCAGCAGTTACGATATGCCAGACAGGGTCTATGGCTACACCTTC.